These 6 T cell receptor beta chains were sequenced from one sample in a study of T-cell memory formation after mild COVID-19. TCRdb processed the 5' RACE reads anew with MiXCR; each CDR3 protein has one entry. Of under 50,000 distinct CDR3 sequences detected, 27% appear once; the ten largest clones hold 43%. Sample: PBMCs or a T cell subset sorted from them (not recorded which). These receptors all stem from a man aged 18 to 29 who had mild COVID-19 (a few samples of this study predate the infection). Cell type and time point are not known.

V usage is TRBV5-5 and J usage is TRBJ1-2, with 7 bases aligning to TRBD1. Per the germline V gene, CDR1 is SGHKS and CDR2 is YYEKEE (reference sequence). J lost 0 bases, V lost 3 bases, and 14 bases had no gene match. The CDR3 runs 18 residues. The DNA of the CDR3 is TGTGCCAGCAGCTCGAGGCAGGGGGTCGGGATGGCTAACTATGGCTACACCTTC. This codes for CASSSRQGVGMANYGYTF.

The chain couples TRBV4-3 to TRBJ2-5; no clear D gene. V was pared by 0 bases and J by 5 bases, with 7 bases between. Germline-derived CDR1 and CDR2 are LGHNA and YSLEER. The CDR3 is 13 amino acids. The DNA for the CDR3 is TGCGCCAGCAGCCAAGATGAATGGGAGACCCAGTACTTC. Protein product: CASSQDEWETQYF.

The rearrangement joins TRBV2 to TRBJ1-2; 7 bases match TRBD1. Unmatched junction bases numbered 2, after V lost 2 bases and J lost 8 bases. The CDR3 is made up of 12 amino acids. Germline CDR1 reads SNHLY; CDR2 reads FYNNEI. CDR3 DNA sequence: TGTGCCAGCAGTGAAAGGGGGCGAGGCTACACCTTC. Translating it yields CASSERGRGYTF.

The chain carries TRBV6-2 or TRBV6-3 and TRBJ2-2, with D uncertain. The CDR3 spans 15 residues. Trimming took off 5 bases at V and 0 bases at J, with 10 bases between the two ends. The germline CDR1 and CDR2 sequences are MNHEY and SVGEGT. In DNA form, the CDR3 reads TGTGCCAGCAGTCGCTGGCAGACGAACACCGGGGAGCTGTTTTTT. Translating it yields CASSRWQTNTGELFF.

This clonotype has only a few counts. The V and J genes are TRBV5-1 and TRBJ2-3; perhaps TRBD2 as D (6 bases). The CDR3 has 15 residues. Germline CDR1 is SGHRS and CDR2 is YFSETQ. V shed 0 bases and J shed 2 bases, with 10 bases lying between them. The CDR3 is CASSLVVADTDTQYF. The CDR3 coding sequence is TGCGCCAGCAGCTTGGTGGTAGCGGACACAGATACGCAGTATTTT.

A few counts support this clonotype. The genes are TRBV9 and TRBJ1-4; D possibly corresponds to TRBD1 (5 bases). This CDR3 comprises 16 residues. Germline CDR1 is SGDLS and CDR2 is YYNGEE. The V and J ends lost 4 bases and 0 bases respectively, with 13 bases between them. CDR3 amino acids: CASSRRGTPTNEKLFF. The CDR3 bases are TGTGCCAGCAGCAGACGGGGCACGCCAACTAATGAAAAACTGTTTTTT. The entire variable domain, with the rest obtained from reference TRBV9 and TRBJ1-4, is as follows: DSGVTQTPKHLITATGQRVTLRCSPRSGDLSVYWYQQSLDQGLQFLIQYYNGEERAKGNILERFSAQQFPDLHSELNLSSLELGDSALYFCASSRRGTPTNEKLFFGSGTQLSVL.